This T cell receptor beta chain was profiled in a study of regulatory T cells in long-lasting Graves disease. General observations from the study: New patients shared some 980 public clonotypes, and persistent patients shared more, with approximately 2,600.

V lost 5 bases to trimming and J lost 0 bases, with 8 bases between them. The germline V gene has CDR1 SGHTA and CDR2 FQGTGA. This CDR3 region has 15 residues. Time point here: newly diagnosed GD, antithyroid drugs for less than 3 months. TCR sequences were obtained from RNA taken from PBMCs. Assembly of TCR beta libraries relied on iRepertoire HTBI primers together with Arm-PCR of CDR3 regions. TCRdb used MiXCR to reprocess the multiplex PCR reads, holding one entry per CDR3 protein. The table has around 400,000 distinct CDR3 sequences, around 15% seen once. This clonotype was picked up one time. Its antigen is not identified.

Sequencing was performed on peripheral blood mononuclear cells (PBMCs), taken at new diagnosis, from a patient treated with antithyroid drugs. The source of this sequence is a female donor with Graves disease. This chain joins TRBV7-3 and TRBJ1-6; weak D call: TRBD1 (6 bases). The DNA for the CDR3 is TGTGCCAGCAGCATACAGGGCTCCTATAATTCACCCCTCCACTTT. Protein: CASSIQGSYNSPLHF.